There are a few counts of the clone carrying this TCR beta chain. Germline V gene sequence: CDR1 MNHNS, CDR2 SASEGT. CDR3 length: 13 residues. V dropped 7 bases and J dropped 4 bases, with 14 bases sitting between them. This sample is part of a study of cytomegalovirus exposure and HLA in healthy donors. The PCR was carried out with 60 Vbeta primers and 13 Jbeta primers. Sequenced by immunoSEQ multiplex PCR; TCRdb stores in-frame clones only, minus some. The sample shows approximately 100,000 clones, approximately 76% of them seen only once. The chain is built from TRBV6-1 and TRBJ2-7; possibly TRBD1 for D (6 bases). The sequence derives from a man aged 35 to 55 in good health and CMV-seronegative. Sequenced: PBMCs. This chain's CDR3 is CASTIQGWYEQYF. In DNA form, the CDR3 reads TGTGCCAGCACCATACAGGGTTGGTACGAGCAGTACTTC.